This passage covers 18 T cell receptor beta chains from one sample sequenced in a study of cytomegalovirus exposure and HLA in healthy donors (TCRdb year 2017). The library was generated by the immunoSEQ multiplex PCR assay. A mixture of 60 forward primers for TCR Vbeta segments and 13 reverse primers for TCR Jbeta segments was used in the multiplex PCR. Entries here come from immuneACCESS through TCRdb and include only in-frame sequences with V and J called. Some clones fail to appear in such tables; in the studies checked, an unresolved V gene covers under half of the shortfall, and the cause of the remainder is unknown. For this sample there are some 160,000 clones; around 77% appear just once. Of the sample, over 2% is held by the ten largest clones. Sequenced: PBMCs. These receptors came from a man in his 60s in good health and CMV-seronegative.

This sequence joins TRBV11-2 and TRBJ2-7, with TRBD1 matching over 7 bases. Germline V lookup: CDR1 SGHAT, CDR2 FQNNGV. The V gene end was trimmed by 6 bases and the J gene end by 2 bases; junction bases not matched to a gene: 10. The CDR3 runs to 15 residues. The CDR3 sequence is CASRIGTAGTYEQYF. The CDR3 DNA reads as TGTGCCAGCAGAATAGGGACAGCTGGAACCTACGAGCAGTACTTC.

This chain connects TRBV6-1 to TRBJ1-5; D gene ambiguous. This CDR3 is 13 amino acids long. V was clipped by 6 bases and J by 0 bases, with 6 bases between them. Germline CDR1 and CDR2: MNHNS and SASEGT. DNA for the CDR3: TGTGCCAGCAGCGGGTATAGCAATCAGCCCCAGCATTTT. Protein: CASSGYSNQPQHF.

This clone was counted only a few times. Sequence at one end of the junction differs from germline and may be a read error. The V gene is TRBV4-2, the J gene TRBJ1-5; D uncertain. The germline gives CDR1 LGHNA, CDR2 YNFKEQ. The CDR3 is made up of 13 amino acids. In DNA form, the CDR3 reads TGTGCCAGCAGCCAATATAGCAATCAGCCCCAGAATTTT. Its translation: CASSQYSNQPQNF.

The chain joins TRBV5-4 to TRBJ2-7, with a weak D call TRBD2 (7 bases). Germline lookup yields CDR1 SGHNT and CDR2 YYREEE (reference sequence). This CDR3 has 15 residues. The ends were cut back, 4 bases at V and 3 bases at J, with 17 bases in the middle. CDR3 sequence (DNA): TGTGCCAGCAGCCCTAGCGGCAGGGGCCACTACGAGCAGTACTTC. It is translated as CASSPSGRGHYEQYF.

CDR3 region: CASREDRDYGYTF. The CDR3 DNA follows: TGTGCCAGCAGGGAGGACAGGGATTATGGCTACACCTTC. This chain uses TRBV2 with TRBJ1-2; 8 bases are a match to TRBD1. CDR1 and CDR2 (germline): SNHLY, FYNNEI. The CDR3 totals 13 residues. Losses at the gene ends were 6 bases for V and 5 bases for J; bases not matched to a gene: 5.

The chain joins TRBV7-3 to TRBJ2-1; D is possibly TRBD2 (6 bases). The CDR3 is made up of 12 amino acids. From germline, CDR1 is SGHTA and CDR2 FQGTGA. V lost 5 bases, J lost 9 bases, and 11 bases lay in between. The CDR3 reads CASSHGGIEQFF. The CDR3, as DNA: TGTGCCAGCAGCCATGGCGGGATTGAGCAGTTCTTC.

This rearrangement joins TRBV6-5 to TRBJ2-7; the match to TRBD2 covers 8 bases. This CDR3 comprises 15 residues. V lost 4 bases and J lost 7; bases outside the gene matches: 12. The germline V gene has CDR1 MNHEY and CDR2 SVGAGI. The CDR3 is CASSSREAGAIEQYF. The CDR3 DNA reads TGTGCCAGCAGTTCCCGCGAAGCGGGGGCCATTGAGCAGTACTTC.

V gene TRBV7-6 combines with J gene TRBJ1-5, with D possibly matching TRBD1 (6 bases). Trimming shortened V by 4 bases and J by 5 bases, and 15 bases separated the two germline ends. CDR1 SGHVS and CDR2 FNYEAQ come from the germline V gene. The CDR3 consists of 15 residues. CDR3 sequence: CASSSQGSLDQPQHF. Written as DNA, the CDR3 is TGTGCCAGCAGCTCACAGGGTTCTCTTGATCAGCCCCAGCATTTT.

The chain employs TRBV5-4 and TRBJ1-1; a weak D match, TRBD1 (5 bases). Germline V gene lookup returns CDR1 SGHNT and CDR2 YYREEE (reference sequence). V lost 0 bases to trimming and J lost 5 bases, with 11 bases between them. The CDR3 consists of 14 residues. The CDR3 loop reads CASSLDTGATEAFF. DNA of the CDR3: TGTGCCAGCAGCTTGGACACAGGTGCGACTGAAGCTTTCTTT.

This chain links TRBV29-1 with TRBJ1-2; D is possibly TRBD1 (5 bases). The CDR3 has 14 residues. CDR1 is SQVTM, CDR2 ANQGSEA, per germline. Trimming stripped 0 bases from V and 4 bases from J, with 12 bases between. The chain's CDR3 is CSVEDRRVLYGYTF. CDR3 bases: TGCAGCGTTGAAGATCGCAGGGTTCTCTATGGCTACACCTTC.

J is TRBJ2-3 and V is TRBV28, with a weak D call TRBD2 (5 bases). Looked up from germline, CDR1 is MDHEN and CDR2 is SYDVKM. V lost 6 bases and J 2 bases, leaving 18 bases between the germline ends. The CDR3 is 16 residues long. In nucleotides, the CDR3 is TGTGCCAGCAGCTCCCCCGGAGCGGACGTCACAGATACGCAGTATTTT. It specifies CASSSPGADVTDTQYF.

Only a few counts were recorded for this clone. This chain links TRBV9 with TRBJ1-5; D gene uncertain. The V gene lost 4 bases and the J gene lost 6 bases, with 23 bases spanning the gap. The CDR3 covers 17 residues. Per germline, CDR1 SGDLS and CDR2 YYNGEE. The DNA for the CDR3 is TGTGCCAGCAGCCCCGAGGAGGGCCAGCCCGGGAGTCAGCCCCAGCATTTT. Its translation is CASSPEEGQPGSQPQHF.

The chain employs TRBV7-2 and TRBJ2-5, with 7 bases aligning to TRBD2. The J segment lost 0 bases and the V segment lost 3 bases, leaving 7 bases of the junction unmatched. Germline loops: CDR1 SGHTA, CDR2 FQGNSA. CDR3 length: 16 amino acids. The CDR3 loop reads CASSFVASGHQETQYF. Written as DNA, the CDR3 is TGTGCCAGCAGCTTCGTGGCTAGCGGACACCAAGAGACCCAGTACTTC.

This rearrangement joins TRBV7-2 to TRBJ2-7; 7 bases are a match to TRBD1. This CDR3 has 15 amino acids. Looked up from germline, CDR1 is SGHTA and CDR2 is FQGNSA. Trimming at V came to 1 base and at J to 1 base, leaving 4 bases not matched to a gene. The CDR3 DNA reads TGTGCCAGCAGCTTAGGGGCAGGGGGATCCTACGAGCAGTACTTC. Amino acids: CASSLGAGGSYEQYF.

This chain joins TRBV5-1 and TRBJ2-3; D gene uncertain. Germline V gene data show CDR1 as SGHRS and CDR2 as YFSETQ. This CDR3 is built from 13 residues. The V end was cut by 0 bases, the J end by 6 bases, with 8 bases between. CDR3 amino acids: CASSLAKEDTQYF. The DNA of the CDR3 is TGCGCCAGCAGCTTGGCAAAGGAGGATACGCAGTATTTT.

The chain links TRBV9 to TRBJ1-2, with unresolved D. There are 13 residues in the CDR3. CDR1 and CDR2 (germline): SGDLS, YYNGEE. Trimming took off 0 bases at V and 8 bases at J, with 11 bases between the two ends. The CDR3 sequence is CASSVAPIGGYTF. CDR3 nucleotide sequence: TGTGCCAGCAGCGTAGCTCCCATCGGGGGCTACACCTTC.

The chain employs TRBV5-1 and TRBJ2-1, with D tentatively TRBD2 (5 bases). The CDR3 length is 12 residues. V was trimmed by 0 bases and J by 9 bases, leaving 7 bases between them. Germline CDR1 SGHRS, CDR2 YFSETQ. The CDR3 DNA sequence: TGCGCCAGCAGCTTGGTGGGGAGTGAGCAGTTCTTC. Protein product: CASSLVGSEQFF.

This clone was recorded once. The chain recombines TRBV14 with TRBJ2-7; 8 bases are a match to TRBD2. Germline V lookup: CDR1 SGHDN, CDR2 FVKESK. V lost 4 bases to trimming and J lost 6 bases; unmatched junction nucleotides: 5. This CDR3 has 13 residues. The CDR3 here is CASSRNSGTEQYF. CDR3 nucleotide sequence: TGTGCCAGCAGCCGGAATAGCGGGACCGAGCAGTACTTC.